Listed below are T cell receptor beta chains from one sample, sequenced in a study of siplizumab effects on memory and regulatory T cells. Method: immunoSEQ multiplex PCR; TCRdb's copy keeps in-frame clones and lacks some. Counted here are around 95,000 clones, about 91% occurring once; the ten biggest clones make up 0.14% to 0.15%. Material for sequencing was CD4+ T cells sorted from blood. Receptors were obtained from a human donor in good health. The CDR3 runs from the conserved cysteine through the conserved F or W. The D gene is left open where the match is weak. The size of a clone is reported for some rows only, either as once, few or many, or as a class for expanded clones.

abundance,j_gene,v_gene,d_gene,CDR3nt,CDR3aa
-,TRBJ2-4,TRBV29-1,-,TGCAGCGCCGGAGACGGGGCCAAAAACATTCAGTACTTC,CSAGDGAKNIQYF
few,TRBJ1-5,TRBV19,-,TGTGCCAGTAGTAACACAGGAAATCAGCCCCAGCATTTT,CASSNTGNQPQHF
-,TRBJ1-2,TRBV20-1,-,TGCAGTGCTACAGGGTATGGCTACACCTTC,CSATGYGYTF
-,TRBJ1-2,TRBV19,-,TGTGCCACCAGATTCAGGGAAAACTATGGCTACACCTTC,CATRFRENYGYTF
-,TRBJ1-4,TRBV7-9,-,TGTGCCAGCAGCTCGGGCCGCGACGGGGAAAAACTGTTTTTT,CASSSGRDGEKLFF
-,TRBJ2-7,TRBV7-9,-,TGTGCCAGCAGCTTATTGCAGTTTTACGAGCAGTACTTC,CASSLLQFYEQYF
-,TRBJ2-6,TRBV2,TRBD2,TGTGCCAGCAGCGAGACTAGCGGGGGATTCTCTGGGGCCAACGTCCTGACTTTC,CASSETSGGFSGANVLTF
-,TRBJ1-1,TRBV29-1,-,TGCAGCGGGTACAGGGAGGTGGCCACTGAAGCTTTCTTT,CSGYREVATEAFF
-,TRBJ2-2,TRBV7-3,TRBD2,TGTGCCAGCAGCATCGGGGGGAGTACCGGGGAGCTGTTTTTT,CASSIGGSTGELFF
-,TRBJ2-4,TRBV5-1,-,TGCGCCAGCAGTACTATGGGGGGCATCGGGTCAAACATTCAGTACTTC,CASSTMGGIGSNIQYF
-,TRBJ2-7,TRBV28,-,TGTGCCAGCAGTTCTCGGGTTTACGAGCAGTACTTC,CASSSRVYEQYF
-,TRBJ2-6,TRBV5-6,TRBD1,TGTGCCAGCAGCTTGGAGGCTGGGACAGGGGTGTATGGGGCCAACGTCCTGACTTTC,CASSLEAGTGVYGANVLTF
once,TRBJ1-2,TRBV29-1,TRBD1,TGCAGCCTGTATGTCAGGGGGCGAAACTATGGCTACACCTTC,CSLYVRGRNYGYTF
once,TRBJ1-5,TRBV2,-,TGTGCCACCAAGGACACAAGCAATCAGCCCCAGCATTTT,CATKDTSNQPQHF
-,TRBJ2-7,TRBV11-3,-,TGTGCCAGCAGCTCTGGCAGCCCGCCCTACGAGCAGTACTTC,CASSSGSPPYEQYF
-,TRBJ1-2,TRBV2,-,TGTGCCAGCAGCCTCCTTGGGGGCGAGACTGGCTACACCTTC,CASSLLGGETGYTF
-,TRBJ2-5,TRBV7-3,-,TGTGCCAGCAGCTTAATTCCGGTGACACTCCAAGGAGAGACCCAGTACTTC,CASSLIPVTLQGETQYF
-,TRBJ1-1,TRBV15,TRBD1,TGTGCCACCAGCAGACGGGACAGGAACACTGAAGCTTTCTTT,CATSRRDRNTEAFF
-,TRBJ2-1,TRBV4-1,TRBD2,TGCGCCAGCAGCCAAGTTGGCGGGACTAGCTTAAATGAGCAGTTCTTC,CASSQVGGTSLNEQFF
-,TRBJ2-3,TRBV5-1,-,TGCGCCAGCAGCTCCCTAATCGGGGCAGATACGCAGTATTTT,CASSSLIGADTQYF
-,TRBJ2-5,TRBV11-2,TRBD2,TGTGCCAGCAGCTTTGGGAGCGGGGGGGCGGAGACCCAGTACTTC,CASSFGSGGAETQYF
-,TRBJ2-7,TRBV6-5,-,TGTGCCAGCAGGACGGACGGGGGAAACTACGAGCAGTACTTC,CASRTDGGNYEQYF
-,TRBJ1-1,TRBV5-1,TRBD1,TGCGCCAGCAGTCGGGACAGGGGGTTGGCTTTCTTT,CASSRDRGLAFF
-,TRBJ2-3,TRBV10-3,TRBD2,TGTGCCATAGGCGCTAGCGGGGGGACAAGCACAGATACGCAGTATTTT,CAIGASGGTSTDTQYF
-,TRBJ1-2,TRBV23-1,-,TGCGCCAGCGGTGCGGGGGCTAACTATGGCTACACCTTC,CASGAGANYGYTF
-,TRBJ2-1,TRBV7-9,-,TGTGCCAGCAGCTTAGGGCTACCCGGGAGCAATGAGCAGTTCTTC,CASSLGLPGSNEQFF
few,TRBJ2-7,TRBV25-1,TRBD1,TGTGCCAGCGGAAAAACGTCAGGGGGAAGTGAGCAGTACTTC,CASGKTSGGSEQYF
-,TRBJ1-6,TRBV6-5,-,TGTGCCAGCAGTTACGGGGGGATGAGGAATTCACCCCTCCACTTT,CASSYGGMRNSPLHF
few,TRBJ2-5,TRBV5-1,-,TGCGCCAGCAGCTCAATGACGGATCTAGAGACCCAGTACTTC,CASSSMTDLETQYF
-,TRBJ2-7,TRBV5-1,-,TGCGCCAGCAGCACATTGGACCGGAACTCCTACGAGCAGTACTTC,CASSTLDRNSYEQYF
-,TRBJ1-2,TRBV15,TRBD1,TGTGCCACCAGCAGGGGGACAGACTATGGCTACACCTTC,CATSRGTDYGYTF
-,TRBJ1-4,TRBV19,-,TGTGCCAGTAGACAGTTACCGGGACTAAAAAATTCAACTAATGAAAAACTGTTTTTT,CASRQLPGLKNSTNEKLFF
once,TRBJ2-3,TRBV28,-,TGTGCCAGCAGTAGCGTGCAGTCCGCGGATACGCAGTATTTT,CASSSVQSADTQYF
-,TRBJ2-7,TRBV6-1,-,TGTGCCAGCAGTTTCGGGGGCCTGAGCTCCTACGAGCAGTACTTC,CASSFGGLSSYEQYF
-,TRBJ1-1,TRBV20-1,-,TGCAGTGCTAGAGAGATGGGGGTAGCTTTCTTT,CSAREMGVAFF
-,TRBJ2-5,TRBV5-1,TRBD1,TGCGCCAGCAGCTCCGGCTGGGGACAGGGAGAGACCCAGTACTTC,CASSSGWGQGETQYF
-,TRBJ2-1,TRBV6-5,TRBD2,TGTGCCAGCAGTTACAGGACTAGCAACAATGAGCAGTTCTTC,CASSYRTSNNEQFF
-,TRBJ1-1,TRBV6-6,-,TGTGCCAGCAGCCCGAACAGGGAGAACACTGAAGCTTTCTTT,CASSPNRENTEAFF
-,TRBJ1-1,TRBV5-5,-,TGTGCCAGCAGACACGATACACCGGACACTGAAGCTTTCTTT,CASRHDTPDTEAFF
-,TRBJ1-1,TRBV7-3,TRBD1,TGTGCCAGCAGCTTTAACAGGGGCACTGAAGCTTTCTTT,CASSFNRGTEAFF
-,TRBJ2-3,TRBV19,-,TGTGCCAGTAGTATCATGACTAGCACAGATACGCAGTATTTT,CASSIMTSTDTQYF
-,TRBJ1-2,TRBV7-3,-,TGTGCCAGCAGCTTAACAGGGGCCAGCTACACCTTC,CASSLTGASYTF
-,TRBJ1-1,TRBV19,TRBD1,TGTGCCAGTAGTATACAGAATCCGGGACAGGGGACTTCCGAAGCTTTCTTT,CASSIQNPGQGTSEAFF
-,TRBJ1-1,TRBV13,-,TGTGCCAGCAGCTATCGGGAGGGGTTAGGGAACACTGAAGCTTTCTTT,CASSYREGLGNTEAFF
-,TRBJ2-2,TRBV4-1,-,TGCGCCAGCAGCCAAGATAGGCTCGGGGAGCTGTTTTTT,CASSQDRLGELFF
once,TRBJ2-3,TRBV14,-,TGTGCCAGCAGCCAAGAAGGGGCAGGCATAACAGATACGCAGTATTTT,CASSQEGAGITDTQYF
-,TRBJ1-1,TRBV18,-,TGTGCCAGCTCACCAGCACAGGAGGATGGTCGGAGAAGGGCTGAAGCTTTCTTT,CASSPAQEDGRRRAEAFF
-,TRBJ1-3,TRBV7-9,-,TGTGCCAGCAGCTATTGGAATTTGGTCTCTGGAAACACCATATATTTT,CASSYWNLVSGNTIYF
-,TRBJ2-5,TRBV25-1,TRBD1,TGTGCCAGCAGTGAATTAGCGGTGACAGGGGCCCTCGGGACCCAGTACTTC,CASSELAVTGALGTQYF
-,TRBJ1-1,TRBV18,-,TGTGCCAGCTCATCTATGAACACTGAAGCTTTCTTT,CASSSMNTEAFF